This TCR beta chain was identified in a study of CD8 T cells in Susac syndrome. The authors reverse transcribed roughly 0.5 to 1 ug RNA with random hexamers. A multiplex approach, immunoSEQ multiplex PCR, amplified TCR beta CDR3 across 54 Vbeta and 13 Jbeta. TCRdb re-analysed the immunoSEQ multiplex PCR reads in MiXCR, keeping a single row per CDR3 protein. The profile shows about 140,000 distinct CDR3 sequences, roughly 96% of them singletons. Study-level results: It was acknowledged in the study that its TCR sequencing and HLA analysis involved a relatively small number of individuals.

Note on this clonotype: What it binds is unknown.

Germline CDR1 is MDHEN and CDR2 is SYDVKM. The CDR3 runs to 14 residues. Trimming stripped 2 bases from V and 7 bases from J, with 15 bases between. This rearrangement joins TRBV28 to TRBJ2-7, with D possibly matching TRBD1 (6 bases). Sequencing was carried out using CD4+ T cells from PBMCs. The TCR was taken from a human donor with multiple sclerosis. The CDR3 is CASSLSLGAREQYF. CDR3 DNA sequence: TGTGCCAGCAGTTTAAGCCTGGGGGCGAGGGAGCAGTACTTC.